What follows are 7 T cell receptor beta chains derived from one specimen sequenced in a study of ipilimumab plus nivolumab after autologous stem cell transplantation. Assay used: immunoSEQ multiplex PCR; TCRdb lists only in-frame clones, some missing. The sample lists roughly 40,000 clones; over 90% were seen once. Sequenced material: PBMCs, taken in a trial of ipilimumab plus nivolumab as post-transplant consolidation. These receptors were obtained from a male donor with multiple myeloma.

This clone has a handful of counts. The gene calls are TRBV7-8 and TRBJ1-4; a weak D match, TRBD1 (6 bases). Germline lookup yields CDR1 SGHVS and CDR2 FQNEAQ. The germline V and J ends were trimmed by 1 base and 13 bases, with 16 bases remaining between them. The CDR3 runs to 14 residues. CDR3 nucleotides: TGTGCCAGCAGCTTAGGGACGGGCGAGGGGGGACTGTTTTTT. Its translation is CASSLGTGEGGLFF.

The chain carries TRBV5-6 and TRBJ1-6, with TRBD1 matching over 7 bases. V trimming: 2 bases; J trimming: 10 bases; junction bases outside the gene matches: 6. Germline CDR1 is SGHDT and CDR2 is YYEEEE. The CDR3 sequence is 14 residues long. This CDR3 is CASSFQGGGSPLHF. The CDR3 region has the DNA TGTGCCAGCAGCTTCCAGGGAGGGGGCTCACCCCTCCACTTT. The full variable domain, its missing parts supplied by reference TRBV5-6 and TRBJ1-6, is DAGVTQSPTHLIKTRGQQVTLRCSPKSGHDTVSWYQQALGQGPQFIFQYYEEEERQRGNFPDRFSGHQFPNYSSELNVNALLLGDSALYLCASSFQGGGSPLHFGNGTRLTVT.

This chain joins TRBV19 and TRBJ1-2; 8 positions agree with TRBD1. The CDR3 runs 16 residues. The V and J ends lost 6 bases and 4 bases, in that order; junction bases with no gene match: 13. The germline gives CDR1 LNHDA, CDR2 SQIVND (reference sequence). The CDR3 DNA follows: TGTGCCAGTAGCCGGGGCCAGGACAGGGACAGCTATGGCTACACCTTC. Translation gives CASSRGQDRDSYGYTF.

This chain links TRBV19 with TRBJ1-4; 9 bases fit TRBD1. The junction had 6 bases not matched to a gene; V was cut back by 9 bases and J by 1 base. Per germline, CDR1 LNHDA and CDR2 SQIVND (reference sequence). The CDR3 spans 15 residues. In DNA form, the CDR3 reads TGTGCCAGCAGCACAGGGGGCGAAACTAATGAAAAACTGTTTTTT. This translates into CASSTGGETNEKLFF.

This clone was recorded only once. This chain connects TRBV7-2 to TRBJ2-1; D remains unclear. The CDR3 extends over 13 amino acids. Germline assignment: CDR1 SGHTA and CDR2 FQGNSA. Trimming stripped 7 bases from V and 5 bases from J, with 12 bases between. The CDR3: CASKGPRDNEQFF. The CDR3 DNA reads TGTGCCAGCAAAGGACCGCGCGACAATGAGCAGTTCTTC. The full variable domain, with the rest looked up from reference TRBV7-2 and TRBJ2-1, is GAGVSQSPSNKVTEKGKDVELRCDPISGHTALYWYRQSLGQGLEFLIYFQGNSAPDKSGLPSDRFSAERTGGSVSTLTIQRTQQEDSAVYLCASKGPRDNEQFFGPGTRLTVL.

The chain carries TRBV4-3 and TRBJ2-1; D is perhaps TRBD1 or TRBD2 (5 bases each). This CDR3 region has 15 residues. CDR1 LGHNA and CDR2 YSLEER come from the germline V gene. Trimming took off 1 base at V and 7 bases at J, with 14 bases between the two ends. DNA for the CDR3: TGCGCCAGCAGCCAAGGGGGGTCCAGGGTGAATGAGCAGTTCTTC. Translating it yields CASSQGGSRVNEQFF.

The J gene is TRBJ2-1, the V gene TRBV4-1; 11 nucleotides match TRBD2. This CDR3 is 17 amino acids long. With V trimmed by 0 bases and J by 5 bases, 6 bases remained unmatched. Per germline, CDR1 MGHRA and CDR2 YSYEKL. CDR3 region: CASSQDRASGRNNEQFF. CDR3 DNA sequence: TGCGCCAGCAGCCAAGATCGAGCTAGCGGGAGGAACAATGAGCAGTTCTTC.